The source of this T cell receptor (beta chain) is a study of cytomegalovirus exposure and HLA in healthy donors. Findings and caveats of the study: Reported results showed that the classifier diagnosed cytomegalovirus status with high specificity and sensitivity. The listing of 150 or so TCR beta chains classed them as cytomegalovirus-associated.

As to this clone: Antigen specificity is unknown.

The germline V gene has CDR1 SQVTM and CDR2 ANQGSEA. This CDR3 has 15 amino acids. V lost 3 bases and J lost 0; bases outside the gene matches: 5. The repertoire was sequenced with immunoSEQ multiplex PCR; TCRdb's copy has only in-frame clones and lacks some. The table records 150,000 to 200,000 clones, approximately 84% of them present only once. The rearrangement joins TRBV29-1 to TRBJ1-3, with 7 bases aligning to TRBD1. The sequence derives from a young woman in good health and CMV-seropositive. Material: PBMCs. In DNA form, the CDR3 reads TGCAGCGTTGAGGGGGGACAGACCTCTGGAAACACCATATATTTT. Translating gives CSVEGGQTSGNTIYF.